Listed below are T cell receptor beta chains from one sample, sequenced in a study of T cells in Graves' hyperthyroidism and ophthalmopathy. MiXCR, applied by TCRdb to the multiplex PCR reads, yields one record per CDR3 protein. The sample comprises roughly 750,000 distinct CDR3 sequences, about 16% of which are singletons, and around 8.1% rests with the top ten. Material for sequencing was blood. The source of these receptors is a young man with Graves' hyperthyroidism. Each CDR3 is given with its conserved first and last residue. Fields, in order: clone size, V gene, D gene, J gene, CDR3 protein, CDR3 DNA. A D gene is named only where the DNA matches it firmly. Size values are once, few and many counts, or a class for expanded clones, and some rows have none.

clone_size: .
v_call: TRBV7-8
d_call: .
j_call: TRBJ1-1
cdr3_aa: CASSLYPTDLSFEAFF
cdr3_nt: TGTGCCAGCAGCTTGTACCCGACTGATTTAAGTTTTGAAGCTTTCTTT

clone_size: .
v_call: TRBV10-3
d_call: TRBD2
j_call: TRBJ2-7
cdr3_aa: CAISPSGIWYEQYF
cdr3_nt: TGTGCCATCAGTCCTAGCGGGATCTGGTACGAGCAGTACTTC

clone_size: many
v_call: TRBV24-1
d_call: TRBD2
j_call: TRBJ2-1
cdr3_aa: CATSAVPGTTDEQFF
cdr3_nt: TGTGCCACCAGTGCAGTGCCTGGGACTACAGATGAGCAGTTCTTC

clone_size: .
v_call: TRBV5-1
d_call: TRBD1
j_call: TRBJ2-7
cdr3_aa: CASSLQGAPTYEQYF
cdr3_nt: TGCGCCAGCAGCTTACAGGGGGCGCCGACCTACGAGCAGTACTTC

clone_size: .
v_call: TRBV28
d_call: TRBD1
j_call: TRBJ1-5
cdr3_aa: CASKSQDRHNRPQHF
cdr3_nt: TGTGCCAGCAAGTCGCAGGACAGGCATAATCGGCCCCAGCATTTT

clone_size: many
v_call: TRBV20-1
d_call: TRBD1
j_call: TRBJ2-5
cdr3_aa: CSANPGQMEETQYF
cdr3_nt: TGCAGTGCAAATCCGGGACAGATGGAAGAGACCCAGTACTTC

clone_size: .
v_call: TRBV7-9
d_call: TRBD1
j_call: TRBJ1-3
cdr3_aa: CASSLARGSGNTIYF
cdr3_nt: TGTGCCAGCAGCTTGGCCAGGGGGTCTGGAAACACCATATATTTT

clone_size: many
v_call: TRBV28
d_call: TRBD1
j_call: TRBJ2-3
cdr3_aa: CASSYRPGTGGRAQYF
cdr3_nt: TGTGCCAGCAGTTACCGTCCCGGGACAGGGGGCAGAGCGCAGTATTTT

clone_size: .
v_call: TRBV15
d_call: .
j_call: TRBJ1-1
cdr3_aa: CATSRDIAEGAFF
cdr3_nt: TGTGCCACCAGCAGAGATATTGCCGAGGGAGCTTTCTTT

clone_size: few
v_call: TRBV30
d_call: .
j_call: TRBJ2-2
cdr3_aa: CAWSVKGVNTGELFF
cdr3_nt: TGTGCCTGGAGTGTAAAGGGGGTTAACACCGGGGAGCTGTTTTTT

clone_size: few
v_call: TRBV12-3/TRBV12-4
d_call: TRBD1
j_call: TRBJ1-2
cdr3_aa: CASSLSQGAFNGYTF
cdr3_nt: TGTGCCAGCAGTTTATCCCAGGGGGCGTTTAATGGCTACACCTTC

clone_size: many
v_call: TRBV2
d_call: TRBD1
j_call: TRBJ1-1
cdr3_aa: CASSSQGGTEAFF
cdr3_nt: TGTGCCAGCAGTAGTCAGGGGGGGACTGAAGCTTTCTTT

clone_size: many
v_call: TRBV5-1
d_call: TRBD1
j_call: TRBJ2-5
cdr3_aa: CASSLQGETQYF
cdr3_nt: TGTGCCAGCAGCTTACAGGGGGAGACCCAGTACTTC

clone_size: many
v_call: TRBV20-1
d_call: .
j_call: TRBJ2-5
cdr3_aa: CSALTLRQEKTQYF
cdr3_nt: TGCAGTGCGCTCACTCTTCGACAAGAGAAGACCCAGTACTTC

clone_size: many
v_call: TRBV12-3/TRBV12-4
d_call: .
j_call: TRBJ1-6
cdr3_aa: CASSPGWGDNSPLHF
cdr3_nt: TGTGCCAGCAGTCCGGGGTGGGGGGACAATTCACCCCTCCACTTT

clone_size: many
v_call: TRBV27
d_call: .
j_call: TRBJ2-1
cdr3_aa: CASNFLPSSYNEQFF
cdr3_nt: TGTGCCAGCAATTTCCTACCGAGCTCCTACAATGAGCAGTTCTTC